The 24 T cell receptor beta chains given below trace back to one sample, sequenced in a study of T-cell memory formation after mild COVID-19. One entry per CDR3 protein, called by TCRdb with MiXCR from the 5' RACE reads. There are approximately 210,000 distinct CDR3 sequences in the sample; 27% occur only once, and roughly an eighth lies in the top ten. The specimen was PBMCs or a T cell subset sorted from them (not recorded which). All receptors come from an adult woman who had mild COVID-19 (a few samples of this study predate the infection). Cell type and time point are not known.

The chain links TRBV11-1 to TRBJ2-2; D call uncertain. Trimming shortened V by 4 bases and J by 1 base, and 10 bases separated the two germline ends. CDR1 and CDR2 (germline): SGHAT, FQDESV (reference sequence). The CDR3 consists of 15 residues. CDR3 sequence (DNA): TGTGCCAGCAGCTCAGACACGGGGAACACCGGGGAGCTGTTTTTT. It codes for CASSSDTGNTGELFF. The complete variable domain, with remaining parts taken from reference TRBV11-1 and TRBJ2-2, reads EAEVAQSPRYKITEKSQAVAFWCDPISGHATLYWYRQILGQGPELLVQFQDESVVDDSQLPKDRFSAERLKGVDSTLKIQPAELGDSAMYLCASSSDTGNTGELFFGEGSRLTVL.

The gene calls are TRBV7-9 and TRBJ2-1; 8 nucleotides line up with TRBD1. Per germline, CDR1 SEHNR and CDR2 FQNEAQ (reference sequence). The CDR3 is made up of 13 amino acids. J lost 9 bases, V lost 8 bases, and 9 bases had no gene match. The CDR3 protein is CASPPTGASEQFF. The CDR3 DNA sequence: TGTGCCAGCCCCCCGACAGGGGCCAGTGAGCAGTTCTTC. The entire variable domain, with the rest obtained from reference TRBV7-9 and TRBJ2-1, is as follows: DTGVSQNPRHKITKRGQNVTFRCDPISEHNRLYWYRQTLGQGPEFLTYFQNEAQLEKSRLLSDRFSAERPKGSFSTLEIQRTEQGDSAMYLCASPPTGASEQFFGPGTRLTVL.

This clonotype appeared once. The chain uses TRBV6-5 and TRBJ2-7; D is perhaps TRBD1 (5 bases). CDR3 size: 16 residues. Trimming cost V 5 bases and J 1 base, with 18 bases left between them. CDR1 is MNHEY, CDR2 SVGAGI, per germline. The CDR3 bases are TGTGCCAGCAGTCCCCCTCCAGGGCGAGGATCCTACGAGCAGTACTTC. Residues: CASSPPPGRGSYEQYF.

Turning to this clonotype: Mismatch with germline at one junction end may stem from a read error. The V call is TRBV5-1, the J call TRBJ1-5; 7 bases agree with TRBD1. The CDR3 spans 15 residues. CDR1 is SGHRS and CDR2 is YFSETQ in the germline V gene. CDR3 loop: CARSLGGGGNQPQHF. CDR3 DNA: TGCGCCAGAAGCTTGGGAGGGGGCGGCAATCAGCCCCAGCATTTT.

This clonotype was detected a few times. This chain joins TRBV15 and TRBJ2-5; the match to TRBD1 covers 10 bases. The CDR3 length is 16 residues. The V and J ends lost 4 bases and 2 bases, in that order; junction bases with no gene match: 7. In germline, CDR1 is LNHNV, CDR2 YYDKDF (reference sequence). The CDR3 sequence is CATSTALGQGQETQYF. The CDR3, as DNA: TGTGCCACCAGCACGGCCCTGGGACAGGGGCAAGAGACCCAGTACTTC. The complete variable domain, with remaining parts taken from reference TRBV15 and TRBJ2-5, reads DAMVIQNPRYQVTQFGKPVTLSCSQTLNHNVMYWYQQKSSQAPKLLFHYYDKDFNNEADTPDNFQSRRPNTSFCFLDIRSPGLGDTAMYLCATSTALGQGQETQYFGPGTRLLVL.

The gene calls are TRBV4-1 and TRBJ1-1; weak D call: TRBD1 (6 bases). V was clipped by 7 bases and J by 6 bases, with 27 bases between them. Germline V gene data show CDR1 as MGHRA and CDR2 as YSYEKL. The CDR3 is made up of 17 amino acids. The CDR3 is CASTRSGGPGTSAEAFF. CDR3 nucleotide sequence: TGCGCCAGCACCCGATCCGGGGGGCCGGGGACAAGCGCTGAAGCTTTCTTT.

The rearrangement joins TRBV5-1 to TRBJ1-1; D unclear. V was trimmed by 0 bases and J by 2 bases, leaving 14 bases between them. The CDR3 has 16 residues. Germline CDR1 reads SGHRS; CDR2 reads YFSETQ. The CDR3, as DNA: TGCGCCAGCAGCTTGGGGTCGGTTGGTTACAACACTGAAGCTTTCTTT. Encoded protein: CASSLGSVGYNTEAFF.

Only one count was recorded for this clonotype. V is TRBV7-9 and J is TRBJ1-2; unclear D gene. Trimming cost V 4 bases and J 4 bases, with 16 bases left between them. The CDR3 extends over 15 amino acids. The V gene's germline CDR1 is SEHNR and CDR2 FQNEAQ (reference sequence). Here the CDR3 reads CASSSATVHLYGYTF. Here the CDR3 DNA reads TGTGCCAGCAGCTCCGCGACCGTACACCTCTATGGCTACACCTTC.

This clonotype showed up just a few times. This rearrangement joins TRBV14 to TRBJ2-1; D may match TRBD1 or TRBD2 (7 bases each). CDR1 and CDR2 from the germline V gene are SGHDN and FVKESK. Trimming left V 4 bases short and J 7 bases short, with 20 bases between. This CDR3 comprises 16 residues. The CDR3 is CASSLLGGGIENEQFF. Written as DNA, the CDR3 is TGTGCCAGCAGCCTACTGGGAGGGGGCATCGAGAATGAGCAGTTCTTC. Complete variable domain (other parts from reference TRBV14 and TRBJ2-1): EAGVTQFPSHSVIEKGQTVTLRCDPISGHDNLYWYRRVMGKEIKFLLHFVKESKQDESGMPNNRFLAERTGGTYSTLKVQPAELEDSGVYFCASSLLGGGIENEQFFGPGTRLTVL.

This chain links TRBV6-5 with TRBJ2-1, with D hard to call. The CDR3 length is 12 residues. V was trimmed by 0 bases and J by 6 bases, leaving 3 bases between them. Germline V gene lookup returns CDR1 MNHEY and CDR2 SVGAGI. The DNA for the CDR3 is TGTGCCAGCAGTTACTCGGGCAATGAGCAGTTCTTC. This codes for CASSYSGNEQFF.

This clonotype was counted between two and nine times. V and J are TRBV7-2 and TRBJ2-1; tentatively, D is TRBD1 or TRBD2 (5 bases each). Germline CDR1 reads SGHTA; CDR2 reads FQGNSA. Trimming removed 5 bases from V and 11 bases from J, with 10 bases in between. The CDR3 has 11 amino acids. The CDR3 region is CASSPGTKQFF. CDR3 DNA: TGTGCCAGCAGCCCGGGGACCAAGCAGTTCTTC.

This clonotype showed up just a few times. CDR3: CASSPGTGDTSYEQYF. The DNA of the CDR3 is TGTGCCAGCAGTCCCGGGACAGGGGATACCTCCTACGAGCAGTACTTC. The chain links TRBV28 to TRBJ2-7; TRBD1 matches at 10 bases. The CDR3 sequence is 16 residues long. Germline V gene lookup returns CDR1 MDHEN and CDR2 SYDVKM. V dropped 5 bases and J dropped 0; count of bases not matched to a gene: 7.

This clonotype has only a few counts. The chain links TRBV7-2 to TRBJ2-3, with unresolved D. The ends were cut back, 2 bases at V and 2 bases at J, with 17 bases in the middle. This CDR3 is built from 17 residues. Germline-derived CDR1 and CDR2 are SGHTA and FQGNSA. The DNA for the CDR3 is TGTGCCAGCAGCTTATTGGCAGGACCAGGACCCACAGATACGCAGTATTTT. This gives the protein CASSLLAGPGPTDTQYF. The entire variable domain, with the rest obtained from reference TRBV7-2 and TRBJ2-3, is as follows: GAGVSQSPSNKVTEKGKDVELRCDPISGHTALYWYRQSLGQGLEFLIYFQGNSAPDKSGLPSDRFSAERTGGSVSTLTIQRTQQEDSAVYLCASSLLAGPGPTDTQYFGPGTRLTVL.

This clonotype has only a few counts. The chain uses TRBV5-1 and TRBJ2-2; unclear D gene. The CDR3 extends over 15 amino acids. Germline CDR1 is SGHRS and CDR2 is YFSETQ. V dropped 0 bases and J dropped 4 bases, with 10 bases sitting between them. The CDR3 protein is CASSLAPKGTGELFF. Written as DNA, the CDR3 is TGCGCCAGCAGCTTGGCCCCCAAGGGCACCGGGGAGCTGTTTTTT.

This clonotype came up many times. The chain has TRBV24-1 and TRBJ2-1, with D tentatively TRBD2 (6 bases). This CDR3 comprises 17 residues. V was pared by 4 bases and J by 0 bases, with 15 bases between. Germline CDR1 and CDR2: KGHDR and SFDVKD. Written as DNA, the CDR3 is TGTGCCACCAGTGACAAGGACCGGGGGAGCTCCTACAATGAGCAGTTCTTC. This sequence encodes CATSDKDRGSSYNEQFF.

This clonotype came up a few times. The CDR3 DNA follows: TGTGCCATCCGGACGTCAGCGAACACCGGGGAGCTGTTTTTT. Its protein is CAIRTSANTGELFF. This chain links TRBV12-3 or TRBV12-4 with TRBJ2-2; the D is unclear. V shed 10 bases and J shed 0 bases, with 12 bases lying between them. This CDR3 is 14 amino acids long.

This clonotype was seen a few times. V is TRBV6-5 and J is TRBJ2-7; 9 bases map to TRBD1. The CDR3 has 15 amino acids. CDR1 MNHEY and CDR2 SVGAGI come from the germline V gene. V lost 6 bases, J lost 3 bases, and 9 bases stayed unmatched. The CDR3 bases are TGTGCCAGCAGAGCGGATTTGACAGGGGGCTACGAGCAGTACTTC. It encodes CASRADLTGGYEQYF.

The chain carries TRBV7-6 and TRBJ2-2; 12 nucleotides match TRBD1. The V segment lost 4 bases and the J segment 5 bases; nucleotides outside the gene matches: 8. There are 17 residues in the CDR3. CDR1 is SGHVS, CDR2 FNYEAQ, per germline. The CDR3 region is CASSSPRDRGRTGELFF. In DNA form, the CDR3 reads TGTGCCAGCAGCTCCCCAAGGGACAGGGGGCGTACCGGGGAGCTGTTTTTT.

This clonotype was detected a few times. The chain links TRBV6-2 or TRBV6-3 to TRBJ2-3, with D possibly being TRBD1 (5 bases). The CDR3 is 16 residues long. The V and J ends lost 2 bases and 0 bases respectively, with 12 bases between them. From germline, CDR1 is MNHEY and CDR2 SVGEGT. In nucleotides, the CDR3 is TGTGCCAGCAGTTACGACGACAGTTCTAGCACAGATACGCAGTATTTT. Translation gives CASSYDDSSSTDTQYF.

The chain uses TRBV5-1 and TRBJ2-1, with 9 bases matching TRBD2. V was clipped by 2 bases and J by 6 bases; unmatched bases: 6. Germline values: CDR1 SGHRS, CDR2 YFSETQ. This CDR3 is built from 15 residues. The DNA for the CDR3 is TGCGCCAGCAGCTTTAGCGGGGGCCCGGGCAATGAGCAGTTCTTC. As protein: CASSFSGGPGNEQFF.

The chain couples TRBV5-1 to TRBJ2-1, with 9 positions matching TRBD2. CDR3 length: 15 residues. Unmatched junction bases numbered 2, after V lost 0 bases and J lost 4 bases. Germline V gene data show CDR1 as SGHRS and CDR2 as YFSETQ. Written as DNA, the CDR3 is TGCGCCAGCAGCTTGGGGACTAGCGCATACAATGAGCAGTTCTTC. Its protein product is CASSLGTSAYNEQFF.

This chain links TRBV6-6 with TRBJ1-6; D gene uncertain. Germline V gene sequence: CDR1 MNHNY, CDR2 SVGAGI (reference sequence). CDR3 length equals 17 residues. V was trimmed by 3 bases and J by 0 bases, leaving 12 bases between them. As DNA, the CDR3 is TGTGCCAGCAGTTATGATCAGACGAGCTCCTATAATTCACCCCTCCACTTT. This gives the protein CASSYDQTSSYNSPLHF.

This chain links TRBV29-1 with TRBJ1-1; unclear D gene. V lost 0 bases and J 12 bases, leaving 11 bases between the germline ends. This CDR3 is built from 11 residues. The V gene's germline CDR1 is SQVTM and CDR2 ANQGSEA. This CDR3 reads CSVEDGRGPFF. DNA for the CDR3: TGCAGCGTTGAAGATGGCCGGGGTCCTTTCTTT.

The chain employs TRBV5-5 and TRBJ1-1; D is unclear. Germline V gene data show CDR1 as SGHKS and CDR2 as YYEKEE (reference sequence). The CDR3 loop spans 13 amino acids. V was shortened by 4 bases and J by 10 bases, with 17 bases between the two germline ends. The CDR3 sequence: CASSPPETQGAFF. CDR3 coding DNA: TGTGCCAGCAGCCCCCCGGAGACTCAAGGAGCTTTCTTT.